This record looks at one T cell receptor (beta chain) sequence and its context. Its antigen remains undetermined. Base qualities were left out, and no much larger clone turns up one base away. This specimen comes from a study of siplizumab effects on memory and regulatory T cells (dated by TCRdb to the late 2010s). For the wider study: The study looked at the effect of siplizumab, an anti-CD2 antibody, on alloreactive T-cell subsets in allogeneic mixed lymphocyte reactions made from human PBMCs. Paper-wide results and their limitations: Sequences below about 10^-5 frequency were poorly captured, so only a minor fraction of alloreactive clones could be mapped to unstimulated subsets. For roughly 75-96% of proliferating CD4+ or CD8+ clones, no naive or memory phenotype could be assigned. Among mappable alloreactive CD4+ clones, the Treg-derived fraction averaged approximately 63% with siplizumab versus approximately 27% in control reactions. Siplizumab significantly lowered the cumulative frequency of alloreactive sequences that could be traced to unstimulated CD4+ memory T cells. The suppressive function of proliferating Tregs from siplizumab cultures was not functionally confirmed. Unstimulated naive T cells appeared more diverse than memory T cells, and naive cells seemed to contribute substantially to the alloresponse.

Trimming accounts for 3 bases at V and 7 bases at J, while the number of junction bases matched to no gene is 15. According to the germline V gene (reference sequence), CDR1 reads LNHDA and CDR2 reads SQIVND. The CDR3, cysteine through phenylalanine, is 18 amino acids long. Solely the CDR3 DNA is kept, with 54 bases framed from the first base. The receptor library was made with the immunoSEQ multiplex PCR assay. Approximately 100,000 TCR templates per sample were assayed on the deep sequencing platform. Genomic DNA extracted from sorted T cells was the material used for TCRbeta CDR3 sequencing. Per the source publication's procedure: The R programming language was used for clonal analysis of TCRbeta CDR3 data. Alloreactive CD4+ and CD8+ clones were defined by comparing unstimulated samples with post-reaction CFSE-low samples. Alloreactive CD4+ clones were assigned to regulatory or non-regulatory origin by matching sequences to sorted unstimulated Treg and non-Treg repertoires. The immuneACCESS repertoire file appears here via TCRdb, limited to in-frame rearrangements. These files lack a portion of the clones; in checked studies, under half of the deficit traces to unresolved V genes, and the cause of the others is not known. V, J and clone size are taken as reported in that table, and D and trimming were inferred from the DNA itself. This sample has approximately 97,000 clones in its table, and approximately 90% of those were observed once. Around 1.1% of the sample lies in the top ten.

Sorted unstimulated T cells and proliferating T cells recovered from mixed lymphocyte reactions were subjected to TCRbeta CDR3 sequencing. Fresh whole blood from nine to eleven HLA-typed healthy donors served as the source for isolating PBMCs. The TCR was taken from a human donor in good health. The receptor chain draws on TRBV19 and TRBJ2-1; 10 bases in the middle match TRBD2. The sample consisted of CD4+ T cells sorted from blood. In nucleotide form, the sequence is TGTGCCAGTAGTATCGAAGGGCCTAGCGGGAGACCGAGGAATGAGCAGTTCTTC. This encodes CASSIEGPSGRPRNEQFF.